A single sample gave rise to the 24 T cell receptor beta chains below, sequenced in a study of blood T cell repertoires in COVID-19. Assay: immunoSEQ multiplex PCR; the TCRdb copy retains only in-frame clones and omits some. The sample records roughly 250,000 clones, 86% being singletons. Sequencing used peripheral blood. These TCRs come from a woman aged 30 to 39 with COVID-19, enrolled during active disease.

The chain recombines TRBV2 with TRBJ2-5; 10 nucleotides line up with TRBD2. The CDR3 is 18 residues long. CDR1 and CDR2 (germline): SNHLY, FYNNEI. Trimming took 3 bases from V and 5 from J; bases not matched to a gene: 15. CDR3 in amino acids: CASSDGRASGGWGETQYF. Written as DNA, the CDR3 is TGTGCCAGCAGTGACGGAAGGGCTAGCGGGGGTTGGGGGGAGACCCAGTACTTC.

The chain couples TRBV3-1 (or the pseudogene TRBV3-2) to TRBJ2-2; D is perhaps TRBD2 (6 bases). Trimming took 1 base from V and 4 from J, leaving 7 bases between them. CDR1 LGHDT and CDR2 YNNKEL come from the germline V gene (reference sequence). The CDR3 runs 14 residues. CDR3 in amino acids: CASSQGRGTGELFF. The CDR3 DNA follows: TGTGCCAGCAGCCAAGGGCGGGGCACCGGGGAGCTGTTTTTT.

The CDR3 sequence is CASSEGSSLYGYTF. The CDR3 DNA reads as TGTGCCAGCAGTGAAGGGAGCAGTTTGTATGGCTACACCTTC. V gene TRBV6-1 combines with J gene TRBJ1-2; no reliable D call. In germline, CDR1 is MNHNS, CDR2 SASEGT. The CDR3 loop spans 14 amino acids. V was clipped by 1 base and J by 5 bases, with 11 bases between them.

V and J are TRBV13 and TRBJ2-1, with TRBD1 identical over 7 bases. V lost 5 bases to trimming and J lost 9 bases; unmatched junction nucleotides: 4. This CDR3 is 12 amino acids long. Germline CDR1 reads PRHDT; CDR2 reads FYEKMQ (reference sequence). CDR3 protein: CASSDRVGEQFF. CDR3 coding DNA: TGTGCCAGCAGCGACAGGGTGGGTGAGCAGTTCTTC. The variable domain in full, completed from reference TRBV13 and TRBJ2-1, reads AAGVIQSPRHLIKEKRETATLKCYPIPRHDTVYWYQQGPGQDPQFLISFYEKMQSDKGSIPDRFSAQQFSDYHSELNMSSLELGDSALYFCASSDRVGEQFFGPGTRLTVL.

The CDR3 loop is CASRTGTGRTEAFF. CDR3 bases: TGTGCCAGTAGAACAGGGACAGGGAGAACTGAAGCTTTCTTT. This chain joins TRBV19 and TRBJ1-1, with TRBD1 matching 9 bases. The germline V gene encodes CDR1 LNHDA and CDR2 SQIVND (reference sequence). The CDR3 is 14 amino acids. V lost 6 bases, J lost 5 bases, and 7 bases stayed unmatched.

The chain recombines TRBV12-3 or TRBV12-4 with TRBJ2-7; D is unresolved. The germline V and J ends were trimmed by 5 bases and 5 bases, with 7 bases remaining between them. The CDR3 spans 11 residues. The CDR3 nucleotides read TGTGCCAGCAGTCGGAGCGACGAGCAGTACTTC. It translates to CASSRSDEQYF.

This chain uses TRBV5-1 with TRBJ2-1; 11 bases agree with TRBD1. This CDR3 is built from 15 residues. V was pared by 9 bases and J by 4 bases, with 9 bases of the junction left unmatched. Germline CDR1 reads SGHRS; CDR2 reads YFSETQ. DNA of the CDR3: TGCGCCACCACCCCCGGGACAGGGGGATACAATGAGCAGTTCTTC. This encodes CATTPGTGGYNEQFF.

The chain carries TRBV3-1 (or the pseudogene TRBV3-2) and TRBJ1-2; D remains ambiguous. In germline, CDR1 is LGHDT, CDR2 YNNKEL (reference sequence). The ends were cut back, 1 base at V and 8 bases at J, with 11 bases in the middle. This CDR3 is built from 13 residues. This CDR3 reads CASSQVERGGYTF. The DNA for the CDR3 is TGTGCCAGCAGCCAAGTGGAACGGGGAGGCTACACCTTC.

V is TRBV5-1 and J is TRBJ1-4; TRBD1 matches 9 bases. Germline V lookup: CDR1 SGHRS, CDR2 YFSETQ. Unmatched junction bases numbered 4, after V lost 0 bases and J lost 7 bases. CDR3 length: 15 amino acids. The CDR3 protein is CASSLAGTGFEKLFF. The CDR3 DNA is TGCGCCAGCAGCTTGGCCGGGACAGGGTTTGAAAAACTGTTTTTT.

The CDR3: CASSPRTGSYDEQYF. In DNA, the CDR3 is TGTGCCAGCAGTCCACGGACAGGGAGTTACGACGAGCAGTACTTC. This chain connects TRBV27 to TRBJ2-7, with TRBD1 identical over 8 bases. Trimming took 5 bases from V and 5 from J; bases not matched to a gene: 11. This CDR3 has 15 amino acids. Germline-derived CDR1 and CDR2 are MNHEY and SMNVEV (reference sequence).

The genes are TRBV11-2 and TRBJ2-3; D is possibly TRBD1 (6 bases). CDR1 SGHAT and CDR2 FQNNGV come from the germline V gene. Trimming shortened V by 8 bases and J by 10 bases, and 19 bases separated the two germline ends. The CDR3 totals 13 residues. The CDR3, as DNA: TGTGCCAGCCGGGACATAGCGTATTCAGCGCAGTATTTT. Amino acid sequence: CASRDIAYSAQYF.

Here the CDR3 reads CATSDLQGYFTGELFF. In DNA, the CDR3 is TGTGCCACCAGTGATTTGCAGGGGTATTTCACCGGGGAGCTGTTTTTT. The J gene is TRBJ2-2, the V gene TRBV24-1, with a possible D match to TRBD1 (6 bases). Germline V gives CDR1 KGHDR, CDR2 SFDVKD. This CDR3 region has 16 residues. V was cut by 0 bases and J by 4 bases, with 11 bases left in between.

This rearrangement joins TRBV4-2 to TRBJ2-1; tentative D call: TRBD2 (5 bases). The ends were cut back, 0 bases at V and 2 bases at J, with 8 bases in the middle. The CDR3 sequence is 15 residues long. CDR1 and CDR2 (germline): LGHNA, YNFKEQ. The DNA of the CDR3 is TGTGCCAGCAGCCAAGATAACGGGGCCTACAATGAGCAGTTCTTC. Protein product: CASSQDNGAYNEQFF.

The chain recombines TRBV19 with TRBJ2-1, with D possibly being TRBD2 (5 bases). The germline V gene encodes CDR1 LNHDA and CDR2 SQIVND (reference sequence). CDR3 size: 12 residues. V lost 2 bases and J 7 bases, leaving 6 bases between the germline ends. The CDR3 nucleotides are TGTGCCAGTAGTATAAGGGAGAATGAGCAGTTCTTC. This gives the protein CASSIRENEQFF.

The J gene is TRBJ2-3, the V gene TRBV2, with TRBD1 matching over 10 bases. Germline lookup yields CDR1 SNHLY and CDR2 FYNNEI. The CDR3 length is 14 residues. The V segment lost 4 bases and the J segment 4 bases; nucleotides outside the gene matches: 2. This CDR3 reads CASSGQGASDTQYF. CDR3 nucleotides: TGTGCCAGCAGTGGACAGGGGGCGTCAGATACGCAGTATTTT.

The chain recombines TRBV16 with TRBJ1-5; D is perhaps TRBD1 (5 bases). V lost 4 bases, J lost 2 bases, and 9 bases lay in between. Germline V CDR1 and CDR2: KGHSY, FQNENV. The CDR3 extends over 14 amino acids. The CDR3 loop is CASSPTGGNQPQHF. CDR3 coding DNA: TGTGCCAGCAGCCCTACAGGAGGCAATCAGCCCCAGCATTTT.

The chain employs TRBV3-1 (or the pseudogene TRBV3-2) and TRBJ2-7, with D possibly matching TRBD2 (6 bases). The CDR3 is 12 residues long. The V end was cut by 8 bases, the J end by 4 bases, with 12 bases between. Per germline, CDR1 LGHDT and CDR2 YNNKEL (reference sequence). In DNA form, the CDR3 reads TGTGCCAGCCGAGCAGGGAGGTACGAGCAGTACTTC. The encoded protein is CASRAGRYEQYF.

This clone occurred a few times. V and J are TRBV6-5 and TRBJ1-2, with 8 nucleotides matching TRBD1. Trimming cost V 6 bases and J 1 base; bases outside gene matches: 4. The CDR3 spans 14 residues. CDR1 MNHEY and CDR2 SVGAGI come from the germline V gene. The DNA of the CDR3 is TGTGCCAGCAGCATAACAGGGGGTAACTATGGCTACACCTTC. Protein product: CASSITGGNYGYTF.

The gene calls are TRBV29-1 and TRBJ1-2, with D maybe TRBD1 (5 bases). CDR1 is SQVTM, CDR2 ANQGSEA, per germline. The CDR3 runs 14 residues. V lost 4 bases and J 2 bases, leaving 14 bases between the germline ends. CDR3 nucleotides: TGCAGCGTTGTAGGCGGGACCCAAAACTATGGCTACACCTTC. This codes for CSVVGGTQNYGYTF.

CDR3 protein: CATSRPAGYDQPQHF. DNA of the CDR3: TGTGCCACCAGCAGGCCCGCAGGGTACGATCAGCCCCAGCATTTT. The J gene is TRBJ1-5, the V gene TRBV15; maybe TRBD1 (5 bases). This CDR3 is built from 15 residues. From germline, CDR1 is LNHNV and CDR2 YYDKDF (reference sequence). The V and J ends lost 3 bases and 5 bases respectively, with 14 bases between them.

This chain links TRBV12-3 or TRBV12-4 with TRBJ1-2, with a possible D match to TRBD1 (6 bases). The CDR3 extends over 13 amino acids. Trimming removed 3 bases at V and 8 bases at J, with 13 bases between. DNA for the CDR3: TGTGCCAGCAGTTTCGGGGGGGCCGACGGCTACACCTTC. It translates to CASSFGGADGYTF.

This rearrangement joins TRBV19 to TRBJ1-6; 7 bases map to TRBD1. The CDR3 is made up of 16 amino acids. Germline CDR1 and CDR2: LNHDA and SQIVND (reference sequence). J gave up 9 bases and V 5 bases, and 13 bases lay outside the gene matches. Written as DNA, the CDR3 is TGTGCCAGTAGTCCCGGGACAGCCCTCACAGGTTCACCCCTCCACTTT. Its translation is CASSPGTALTGSPLHF.

This chain joins TRBV6-5 and TRBJ2-7; 7 nucleotides match TRBD2. The CDR3 extends over 12 amino acids. CDR1 MNHEY and CDR2 SVGAGI come from the germline V gene. The V and J ends lost 6 bases and 4 bases, in that order; junction bases with no gene match: 3. The CDR3 DNA is TGTGCCAGCAGCGAGCGGGGATACGAGCAGTACTTC. It encodes CASSERGYEQYF.

The genes are TRBV5-6 and TRBJ2-3; maybe TRBD1 (6 bases). The V and J ends lost 4 bases and 2 bases respectively, with 20 bases between them. CDR3 length equals 17 residues. Germline-derived CDR1 and CDR2 are SGHDT and YYEEEE. CDR3 loop: CASSTAPSAGVTDTQYF. The CDR3 bases are TGTGCCAGCAGCACGGCTCCTTCGGCAGGGGTCACAGATACGCAGTATTTT.